The subject of this entry is one T cell receptor beta chain. This sample is part of a study of blood T cell repertoires in COVID-19. Study background: Samples representing acute and convalescent COVID-19 were sourced from the United States, Italy and Spain. Nucleic acid was either cDNA or gDNA, and it came from T cells, B-cell-depleted T cells, or PBMCs.

The germline V gene encodes CDR1 GTSNPN and CDR2 SVGIG (reference sequence). This CDR3 is built from 15 residues. Trimming removed 0 bases from V and 1 base from J, with 9 bases in between. Recovered status in Cohort 3 required two negative PCRs, clearance, or symptom resolution. Authors' methods: Reference gene primer amplification yielded estimated nucleated cell counts. TCRdb keeps only in-frame clones here, not all; method: immunoSEQ multiplex PCR. V and J calls and clone size come straight from that table; D and trimming were deduced from the DNA. This sample yields some 240,000 clones, of which roughly 84% are seen a single time; roughly 3.1% belongs to the top ten.

This TCR was sampled from a man aged 50-59 years who had recovered from COVID-19. Sample: PBMCs or T cells enriched from blood (not recorded which). The V call is TRBV30, the J call TRBJ2-2; D is undetermined. Here the CDR3 DNA reads TGTGCCTGGAGTGTCAAGCGTATGAACACCGGGGAGCTGTTTTTT. This encodes CAWSVKRMNTGELFF.